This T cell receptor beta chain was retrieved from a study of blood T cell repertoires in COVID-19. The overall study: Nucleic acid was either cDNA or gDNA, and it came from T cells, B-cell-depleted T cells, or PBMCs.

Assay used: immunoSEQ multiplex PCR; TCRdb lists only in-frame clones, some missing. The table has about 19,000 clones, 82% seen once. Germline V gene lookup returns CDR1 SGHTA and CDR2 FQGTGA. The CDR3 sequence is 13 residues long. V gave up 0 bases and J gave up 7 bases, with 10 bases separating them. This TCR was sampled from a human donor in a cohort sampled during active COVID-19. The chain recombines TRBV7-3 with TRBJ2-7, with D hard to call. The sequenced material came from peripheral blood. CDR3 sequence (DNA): TGTGCCAGCAGCTTAACTCGCGGCGAGGAGCAGTACTTC. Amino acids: CASSLTRGEEQYF.